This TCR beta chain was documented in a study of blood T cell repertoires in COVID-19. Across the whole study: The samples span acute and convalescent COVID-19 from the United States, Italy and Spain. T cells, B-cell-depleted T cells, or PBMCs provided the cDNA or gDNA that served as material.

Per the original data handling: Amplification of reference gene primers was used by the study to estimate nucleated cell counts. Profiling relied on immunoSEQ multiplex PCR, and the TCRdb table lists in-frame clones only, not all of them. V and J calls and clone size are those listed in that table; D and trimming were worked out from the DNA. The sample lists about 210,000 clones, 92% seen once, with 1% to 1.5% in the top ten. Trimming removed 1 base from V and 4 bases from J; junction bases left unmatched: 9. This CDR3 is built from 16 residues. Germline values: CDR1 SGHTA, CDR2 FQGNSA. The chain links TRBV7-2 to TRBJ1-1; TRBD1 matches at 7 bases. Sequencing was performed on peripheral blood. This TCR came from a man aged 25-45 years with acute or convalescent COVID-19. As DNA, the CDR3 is TGTGCCAGCAGCTTAGGCCTGTCTAGGGGGCCCACTGAAGCTTTCTTT. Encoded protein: CASSLGLSRGPTEAFF.